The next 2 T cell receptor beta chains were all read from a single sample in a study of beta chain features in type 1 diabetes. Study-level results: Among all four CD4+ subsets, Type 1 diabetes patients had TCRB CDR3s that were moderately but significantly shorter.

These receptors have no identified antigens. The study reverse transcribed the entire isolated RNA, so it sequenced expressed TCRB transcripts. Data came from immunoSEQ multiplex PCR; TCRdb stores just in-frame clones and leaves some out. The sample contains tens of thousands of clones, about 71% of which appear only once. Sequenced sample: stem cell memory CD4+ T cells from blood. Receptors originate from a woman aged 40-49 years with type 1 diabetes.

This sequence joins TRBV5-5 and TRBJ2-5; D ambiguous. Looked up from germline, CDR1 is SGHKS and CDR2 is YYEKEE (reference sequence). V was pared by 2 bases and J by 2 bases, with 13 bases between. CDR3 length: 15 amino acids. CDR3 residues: CASSFTRRSQETQYF. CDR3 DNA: TGTGCCAGCAGCTTCACCAGACGGAGTCAAGAGACCCAGTACTTC.

The CDR3: CASTLGTTDTQYF. In nucleotides, the CDR3 is TGTGCCAGCACCTTAGGGACTACAGATACGCAGTATTTT. The V call is TRBV6-6, the J call TRBJ2-3; perhaps TRBD2 as D (6 bases). The germline V gene encodes CDR1 MNHNY and CDR2 SVGAGI (reference sequence). The V end lost 7 bases, the J end lost 3 bases, and 11 bases lay between the germline ends. The CDR3 is made up of 13 amino acids.